This TCR beta chain was documented in a study of tumor and adjacent non-tumor tissue in lung cancer. Study details: The patients, 10 or so men and 4 or 5 women, were about 30 to 76 with stage I to III disease. Around 4 million productive TCRbeta reads were obtained per sample on average. Study-wide findings and caveats: Tumor tissue had significantly higher TCR diversity than normal lung. Normal lung showed higher cumulative top 100 clone frequency than tumor.

This sample's RNA came from whole unsorted tissue. The normal lung tissue was taken more than 3 cm from the tumor edge. A modified ARM-PCR protocol with three rounds of nested PCR amplified TCRbeta. TCRdb recomputed calls from the multiplex PCR reads with MiXCR, one row per CDR3 protein. Here the sample spans about 60,000 distinct CDR3 sequences, about 56% being singletons. This clonotype showed up many times. Its antigen remains unidentified. There are 13 residues in the CDR3. V lost 5 bases and J lost 2; bases outside the gene matches: 2. Germline-derived CDR1 and CDR2 are MNHEY and SVGAGI. The sample comprised distant non-tumor lung tissue. The chain carries TRBV6-5 and TRBJ1-2, with 7 bases that match TRBD1. The source is a man between 65 and 79 years old with non-small cell lung cancer. The chain's CDR3 is CASSLRGNYGYTF. The CDR3 coding sequence is TGTGCCAGCAGTCTCAGGGGGAACTATGGCTACACCTTC.